This TCR beta chain was sequenced during a study of T-cell memory formation after mild COVID-19. Study findings and constraints: Memory sampled before infection contained some responding clones, suggesting cross-reactive memory joined. Mostly located in CM and EM were contracting CD4+ clones, with contracting CD8+ clones located in EMRA.

This clonotype was picked up many times. What it recognizes is unknown. TCRdb re-analysed the 5' RACE reads in MiXCR, keeping a single row per CDR3 protein. Among approximately 46,000 distinct CDR3 sequences listed, 5.5% to 8.5% were seen once. Germline assignment: CDR1 SGHTA and CDR2 FQGNSA. The CDR3 loop spans 17 amino acids. V was shortened by 2 bases and J by 2 bases, with 18 bases between the two germline ends. This sequence originates from an adult who had mild COVID-19 (a few samples of this study predate the infection). Cell type and time point are not known. Input material: PBMCs or a T cell subset sorted from them (not recorded which). The chain has TRBV7-2 and TRBJ1-2; the D gene is possibly TRBD1 (6 bases). The CDR3 coding sequence is TGTGCCAGCAGCTTACGCGGCGGACAGACCAGGAACTATGGCTACACCTTC. Protein product: CASSLRGGQTRNYGYTF.